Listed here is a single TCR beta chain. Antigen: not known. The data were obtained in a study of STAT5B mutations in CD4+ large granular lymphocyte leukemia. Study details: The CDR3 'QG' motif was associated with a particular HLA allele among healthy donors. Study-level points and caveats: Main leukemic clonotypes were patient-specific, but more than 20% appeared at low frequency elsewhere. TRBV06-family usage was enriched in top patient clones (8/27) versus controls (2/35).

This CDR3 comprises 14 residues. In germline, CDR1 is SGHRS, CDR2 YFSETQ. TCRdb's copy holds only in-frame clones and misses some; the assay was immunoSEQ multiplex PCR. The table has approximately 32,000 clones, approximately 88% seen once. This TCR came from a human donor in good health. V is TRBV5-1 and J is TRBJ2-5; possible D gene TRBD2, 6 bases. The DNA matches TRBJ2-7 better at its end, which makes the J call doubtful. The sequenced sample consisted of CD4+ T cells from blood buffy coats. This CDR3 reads CASSLGRESYEQYF. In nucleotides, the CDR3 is TGCGCCAGCAGCTTGGGTCGGGAGTCCTACGAGCAGTACTTC.